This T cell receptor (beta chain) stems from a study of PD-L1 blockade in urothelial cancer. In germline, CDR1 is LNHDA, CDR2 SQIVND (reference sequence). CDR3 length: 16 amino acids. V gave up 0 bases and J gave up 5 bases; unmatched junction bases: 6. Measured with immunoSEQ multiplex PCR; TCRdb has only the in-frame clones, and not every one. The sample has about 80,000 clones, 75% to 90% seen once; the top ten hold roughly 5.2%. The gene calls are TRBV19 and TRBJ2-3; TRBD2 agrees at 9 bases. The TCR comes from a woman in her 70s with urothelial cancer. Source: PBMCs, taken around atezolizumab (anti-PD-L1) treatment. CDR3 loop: CASSIDSGGPGDTQYF. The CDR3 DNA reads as TGTGCCAGTAGTATAGACAGCGGGGGGCCGGGAGATACGCAGTATTTT.